The TCR beta chain described here comes from a study of vaccination and CD4 T cells after COVID-19. Overall study context: Drawing of post-COVID samples took place a median roughly 97 days after diagnosis (range 35 to 161). Overlapping spike peptides from SARS-CoV-2, HCoV-NL63, HCoV-OC43 and HCoV-229E served to stimulate the cells.

Cultured CD4+ T-cell DNA underwent Oncomine TCR Beta short-read sequencing. MiXCR, run by TCRdb on the PCR reads, gives a single entry per CDR3 protein. The table lists about 16,000 distinct CDR3 sequences, around three fifths of them singletons. This clonotype was found a few times. Its antigen is not identified. The treatment denotes: roughly ten-day PBMC culture with coronavirus spike peptide pools or control peptides (ViraFEST assay). Sequencing was done on a sample of CD4+ T cells from blood, cultured in vitro. The TCR sequence derives from a human donor who had recovered from COVID-19.

CDR3 sequence: CAWSVGQVGAGYTF. The CDR3 bases are TGTGCCTGGAGTGTAGGGCAGGTGGGCGCGGGCTACACCTTC. This rearrangement joins TRBV30 to TRBJ1-2; D remains ambiguous. The V gene lost 0 bases and the J gene lost 8 bases, with 16 bases spanning the gap. The germline CDR1 and CDR2 sequences are GTSNPN and SVGIG (reference sequence). The length of the CDR3 is 14 residues. Looking up the rest from reference TRBV30 and TRBJ1-2 gives the full variable domain: SQTIHQWPATLVQPVGSPLSLECTVEGTSNPNLYWYRQAAGRGLQLLFYSVGIGQISSEVPQNLSASRPQDRQFILSSKKLLLSDSGFYLCAWSVGQVGAGYTFGSGTRLTVV.